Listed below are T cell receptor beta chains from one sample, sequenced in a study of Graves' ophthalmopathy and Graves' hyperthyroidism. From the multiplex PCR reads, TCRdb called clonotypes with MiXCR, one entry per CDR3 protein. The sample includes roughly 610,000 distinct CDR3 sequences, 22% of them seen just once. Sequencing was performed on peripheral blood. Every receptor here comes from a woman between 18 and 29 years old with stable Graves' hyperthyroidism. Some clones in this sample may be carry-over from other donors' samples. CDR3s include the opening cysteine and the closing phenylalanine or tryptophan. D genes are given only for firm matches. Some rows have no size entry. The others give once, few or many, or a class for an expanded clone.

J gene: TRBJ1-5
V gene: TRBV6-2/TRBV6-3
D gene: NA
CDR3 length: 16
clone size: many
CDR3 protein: CASSYPPGHRNQPQHF
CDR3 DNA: TGTGCCAGCAGTTACCCTCCGGGACACCGCAATCAGCCCCAGCATTTT

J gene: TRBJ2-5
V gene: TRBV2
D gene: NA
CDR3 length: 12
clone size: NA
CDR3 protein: CASATGRETQYF
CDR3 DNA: TGTGCCAGCGCGACAGGACGGGAGACCCAGTACTTC

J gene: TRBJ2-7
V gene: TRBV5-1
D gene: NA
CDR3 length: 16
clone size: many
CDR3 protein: CASSLEELGASYEQYF
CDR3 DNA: TGCGCCAGCAGCTTGGAGGAGCTGGGTGCATCCTACGAGCAGTACTTC

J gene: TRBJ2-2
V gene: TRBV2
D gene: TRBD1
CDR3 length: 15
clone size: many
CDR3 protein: CASSGQGAITGELFF
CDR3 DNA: TGTGCCAGCAGTGGACAGGGGGCTATCACCGGGGAGCTGTTTTTT

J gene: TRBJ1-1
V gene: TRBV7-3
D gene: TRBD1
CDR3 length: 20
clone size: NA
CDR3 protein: CASSLKGGWGWGLSNTEAFF
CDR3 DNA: TGTGCCAGCAGCTTAAAAGGGGGCTGGGGCTGGGGGTTGTCGAACACTGAAGCTTTCTTT

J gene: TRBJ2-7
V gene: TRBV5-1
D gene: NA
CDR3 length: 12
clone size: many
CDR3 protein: CASSPNVGEQYF
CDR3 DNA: TGCGCCAGCAGCCCCAACGTTGGGGAGCAGTACTTC

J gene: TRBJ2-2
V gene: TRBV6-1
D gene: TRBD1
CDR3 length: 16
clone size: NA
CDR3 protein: CASSDLGQGASGELFF
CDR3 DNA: TGTGCCAGCAGTGACCTTGGACAGGGGGCGTCCGGGGAGCTGTTTTTT

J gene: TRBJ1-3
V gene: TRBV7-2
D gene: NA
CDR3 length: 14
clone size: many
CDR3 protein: CASSSRTVGNTIYF
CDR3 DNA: TGTGCCAGCAGCTCCCGGACAGTAGGAAACACCATATATTTT

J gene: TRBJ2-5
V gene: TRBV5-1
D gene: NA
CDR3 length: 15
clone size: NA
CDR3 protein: CASSQGGTAGETQYF
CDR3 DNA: TGCGCCAGCAGCCAGGGGGGGACGGCGGGTGAGACCCAGTACTTC

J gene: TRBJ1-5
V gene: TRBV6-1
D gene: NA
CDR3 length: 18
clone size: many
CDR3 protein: CASSVLLSVQYSNQPQHF
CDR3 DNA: TGTGCCAGCAGTGTGTTGTTATCGGTACAGTATAGCAATCAGCCCCAGCATTTT

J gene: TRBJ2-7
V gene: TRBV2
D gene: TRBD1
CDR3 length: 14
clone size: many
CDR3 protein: CASRPDRSDYEQYF
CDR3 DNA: TGTGCCAGCAGGCCGGACAGGTCCGACTACGAGCAGTACTTC